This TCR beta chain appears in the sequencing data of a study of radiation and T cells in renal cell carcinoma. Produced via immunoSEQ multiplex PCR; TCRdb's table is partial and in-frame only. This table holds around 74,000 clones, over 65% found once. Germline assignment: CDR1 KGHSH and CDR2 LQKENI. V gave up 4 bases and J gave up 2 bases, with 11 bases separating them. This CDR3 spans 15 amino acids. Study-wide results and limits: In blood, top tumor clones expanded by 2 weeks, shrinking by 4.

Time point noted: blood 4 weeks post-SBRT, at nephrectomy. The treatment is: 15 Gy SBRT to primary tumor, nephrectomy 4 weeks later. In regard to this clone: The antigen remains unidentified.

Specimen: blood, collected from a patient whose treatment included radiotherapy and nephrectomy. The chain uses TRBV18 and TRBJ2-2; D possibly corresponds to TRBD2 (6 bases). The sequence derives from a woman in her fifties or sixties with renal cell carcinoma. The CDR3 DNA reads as TGTGCCAGCTCACTTCGGGGGATCAACACCGGGGAGCTGTTTTTT. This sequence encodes CASSLRGINTGELFF.